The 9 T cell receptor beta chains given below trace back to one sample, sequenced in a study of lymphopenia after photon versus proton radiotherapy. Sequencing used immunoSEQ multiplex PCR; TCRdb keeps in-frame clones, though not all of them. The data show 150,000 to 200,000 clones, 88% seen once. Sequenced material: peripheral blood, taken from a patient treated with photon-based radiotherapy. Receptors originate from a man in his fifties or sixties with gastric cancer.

The CDR3, as DNA: TGTGCCAGCTCACCATGGACTGTTGAAAAACTGTTTTTT. Its protein is CASSPWTVEKLFF. This rearrangement joins TRBV18 to TRBJ1-4, with D unclear. The V end was cut by 2 bases, the J end by 7 bases, with 8 bases between. This CDR3 spans 13 amino acids. The germline V gene encodes CDR1 KGHSH and CDR2 LQKENI.

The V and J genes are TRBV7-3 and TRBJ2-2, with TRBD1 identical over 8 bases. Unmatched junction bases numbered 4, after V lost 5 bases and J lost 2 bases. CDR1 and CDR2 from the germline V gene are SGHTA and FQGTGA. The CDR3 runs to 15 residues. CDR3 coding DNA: TGTGCCAGCAGCCGGGACAGGAGAAACACCGGGGAGCTGTTTTTT. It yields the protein CASSRDRRNTGELFF.

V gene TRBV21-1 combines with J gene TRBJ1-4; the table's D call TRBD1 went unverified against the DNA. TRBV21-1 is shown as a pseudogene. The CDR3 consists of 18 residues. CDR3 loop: CASSNRQVRAATNEKLFF. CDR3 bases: TGTGCCAGCAGCAATCGACAGGTTCGGGCTGCAACTAATGAAAAACTGTTTTTT.

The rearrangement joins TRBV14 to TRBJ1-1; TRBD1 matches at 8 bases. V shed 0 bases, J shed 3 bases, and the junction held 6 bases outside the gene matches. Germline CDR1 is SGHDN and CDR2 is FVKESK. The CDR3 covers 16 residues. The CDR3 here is CASSQEQGAKYTEAFF. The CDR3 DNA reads TGTGCCAGCAGCCAAGAGCAGGGGGCGAAATACACTGAAGCTTTCTTT.

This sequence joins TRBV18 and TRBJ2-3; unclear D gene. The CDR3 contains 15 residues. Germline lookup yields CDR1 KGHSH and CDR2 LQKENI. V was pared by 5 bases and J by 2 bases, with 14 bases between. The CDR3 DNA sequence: TGTGCCAGCTCAGCCTCCGTGCGGAACACAGATACGCAGTATTTT. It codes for CASSASVRNTDTQYF.

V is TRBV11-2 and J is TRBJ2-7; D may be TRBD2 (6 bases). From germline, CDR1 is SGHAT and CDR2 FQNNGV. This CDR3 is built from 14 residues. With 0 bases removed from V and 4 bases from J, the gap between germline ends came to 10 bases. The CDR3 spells CASSLDSGVYEQYF. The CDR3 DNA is TGTGCCAGCAGCTTAGATAGCGGAGTTTACGAGCAGTACTTC.

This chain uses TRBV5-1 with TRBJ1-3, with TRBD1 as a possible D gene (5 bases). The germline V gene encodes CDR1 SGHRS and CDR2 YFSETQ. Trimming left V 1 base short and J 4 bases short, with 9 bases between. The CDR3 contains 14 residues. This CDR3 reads CASSLYGGGNTIYF. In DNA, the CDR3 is TGCGCCAGCAGCTTGTACGGGGGAGGAAACACCATATATTTT. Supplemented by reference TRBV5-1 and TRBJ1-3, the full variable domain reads KAGVTQTPRYLIKTRGQQVTLSCSPISGHRSVSWYQQTPGQGLQFLFEYFSETQRNKGNFPGRFSGRQFSNSRSEMNVSTLELGDSALYLCASSLYGGGNTIYFGEGSWLTVV.

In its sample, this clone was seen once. The CDR3 coding sequence is TGCGCCAGCATCCCCTTACTAGCGGGAGTAGATACGCAGTATTTT. The encoded protein is CASIPLLAGVDTQYF. The J gene is TRBJ2-3, the V gene TRBV10-1, with TRBD2 matching 11 bases. This CDR3 has 15 residues. Germline V lookup: CDR1 WNHNN, CDR2 SYGVQD (reference sequence). V was clipped by 7 bases and J by 5 bases; unmatched bases: 8.

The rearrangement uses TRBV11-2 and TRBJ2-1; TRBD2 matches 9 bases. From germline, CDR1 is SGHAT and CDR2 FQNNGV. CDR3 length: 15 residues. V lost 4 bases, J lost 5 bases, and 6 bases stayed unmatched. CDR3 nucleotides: TGTGCCAGCAGCTCCCTAGCGGGACGAAACAATGAGCAGTTCTTC. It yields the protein CASSSLAGRNNEQFF.